Below, 12 T cell receptor beta chains from the same sample are listed, as sequenced in a study of blood T cells in healthy people across ages. Combining a sample-barcoded 5' primer with a J-beta primer mix, a second PCR ran for roughly 7 to 12 cycles. A single record per CDR3 protein comes from TCRdb applying MiXCR to the 5' RACE reads. The table includes about 640,000 distinct CDR3 sequences, roughly 58% detected once. The sample comprised blood. These receptors originate from a man aged 55 to 70 in good health.

The chain is built from TRBV27 and TRBJ2-7; D could derive from TRBD1 or TRBD2 (5 bases each). The CDR3 has 15 residues. The germline V gene has CDR1 MNHEY and CDR2 SMNVEV (reference sequence). Trimming took 8 bases from V and 7 from J, leaving 24 bases between them. DNA of the CDR3: TGTGCCAGCGGGCTTCGGGACCCCTCGTACAATGAGCAGTACTTC. Encoded protein: CASGLRDPSYNEQYF.

The V call is TRBV7-9, the J call TRBJ2-3, with a possible D match to TRBD1 (6 bases). The CDR3 length is 14 residues. Germline CDR1 and CDR2: SEHNR and FQNEAQ (reference sequence). With 1 base removed from V and 2 bases from J, the gap between germline ends came to 7 bases. The CDR3 spells CASSLGGLTDTQYF. The CDR3 region has the DNA TGTGCCAGCAGCTTAGGGGGGCTCACAGATACGCAGTATTTT.

The J gene is TRBJ2-6, the V gene TRBV21-1; TRBD1, the table's D call, lacks a check against the DNA. TRBV21-1 is assigned pseudogene status. The CDR3 spans 17 residues. The CDR3 region is CASSNFSGLSGANVLTF. In DNA form, the CDR3 reads TGTGCCAGCAGCAATTTTTCAGGGCTCTCTGGGGCCAACGTCCTGACTTTC.

The chain joins TRBV15 to TRBJ2-5; 8 bases fit TRBD1. The CDR3 totals 15 residues. J lost 2 bases, V lost 5 bases, and 7 bases had no gene match. Germline assignment: CDR1 LNHNV and CDR2 YYDKDF (reference sequence). The chain's CDR3 is CATSRMGTGQETQYF. In DNA form, the CDR3 reads TGTGCCACCAGCCGAATGGGGACAGGACAAGAGACCCAGTACTTC.

The chain couples TRBV24-1 to TRBJ2-5; maybe TRBD2 (5 bases). Trimming took 4 bases from V and 2 from J, leaving 16 bases between them. CDR1 and CDR2 from the germline V gene are KGHDR and SFDVKD. This CDR3 spans 16 amino acids. This chain's CDR3 is CATSDPLDTPQETQYF. The DNA of the CDR3 is TGTGCCACCAGTGACCCACTAGACACCCCGCAAGAGACCCAGTACTTC.

This clonotype was seen only a few times. The J gene is TRBJ2-3, the V gene TRBV29-1, with 7 bases that match TRBD1. The CDR3 runs to 11 residues. Losses at the gene ends were 5 bases for V and 6 bases for J; bases not matched to a gene: 2. CDR1 and CDR2 (germline): SQVTM, ANQGSEA. CDR3 sequence (DNA): TGCAGCGTTTTCAGGGGGGATACGCAGTATTTT. Residues: CSVFRGDTQYF.

The rearrangement links TRBV5-1 to TRBJ2-1, with a weak D call TRBD1 (6 bases). The germline gives CDR1 SGHRS, CDR2 YFSETQ. V was cut by 4 bases and J by 7 bases, with 15 bases left in between. The CDR3 has 14 residues. The CDR3 bases are TGCGCCAGCAGCCCCGGGACACTGTGGAATGAGCAGTTCTTC. The encoded protein is CASSPGTLWNEQFF.

The J gene is TRBJ1-2, the V gene TRBV7-9; tentative D call: TRBD1 (5 bases). The CDR3 is 16 amino acids. The ends were cut back, 1 base at V and 4 bases at J, with 16 bases in the middle. CDR1 and CDR2 from the germline V gene are SEHNR and FQNEAQ (reference sequence). The CDR3 sequence is CASSLGGTGNLYGYTF. CDR3 DNA: TGTGCCAGCAGCTTAGGCGGGACGGGAAACCTCTATGGCTACACCTTC. The variable domain in full, completed from reference TRBV7-9 and TRBJ1-2, reads DTGVSQNPRHKITKRGQNVTFRCDPISEHNRLYWYRQTLGQGPEFLTYFQNEAQLEKSRLLSDRFSAERPKGSFSTLEIQRTEQGDSAMYLCASSLGGTGNLYGYTFGSGTRLTVV.

This sequence joins TRBV14 and TRBJ1-2; no reliable D call. V lost 1 base and J lost 7, with 13 bases in between. Germline assignment: CDR1 SGHDN and CDR2 FVKESK. CDR3 length equals 14 residues. CDR3 nucleotide sequence: TGTGCCAGCAGCCAAGCGACTCTGGGTACTGGCTACACCTTC. Amino acid sequence: CASSQATLGTGYTF.

This clonotype was counted ten times or more. The rearrangement joins TRBV7-2 to TRBJ2-5, with D perhaps TRBD2 (6 bases). From germline, CDR1 is SGHTA and CDR2 FQGNSA. Trimming left V 0 bases short and J 6 bases short, with 11 bases between. The CDR3 extends over 14 amino acids. The CDR3: CASSLAGAGKTQYF. DNA of the CDR3: TGTGCCAGCAGCTTAGCAGGGGCGGGGAAGACCCAGTACTTC.

This chain joins TRBV2 and TRBJ2-5, with D perhaps matching TRBD1 (5 bases). V lost 8 bases, J lost 1 base, and 5 bases lay in between. Germline V CDR1 and CDR2: SNHLY, FYNNEI. CDR3 length: 11 amino acids. The CDR3 loop is CASQGQETQYF. The CDR3 DNA follows: TGTGCCAGCCAGGGCCAAGAGACCCAGTACTTC.

The chain carries TRBV5-1 and TRBJ2-5, with D possibly TRBD1 on 5 matching bases. The CDR3 has 15 amino acids. Germline CDR1 reads SGHRS; CDR2 reads YFSETQ. Trimming took off 3 bases at V and 1 base at J, with 13 bases between the two ends. For the CDR3, the DNA is TGCGCCAGCAGCTGGGCAAGACAGCCCCAAGAGACCCAGTACTTC. Translated, it gives CASSWARQPQETQYF.